This is a list of T cell receptor beta chains from one sample in a study of technical replicates of blood from a handful of donors. TCRdb's table, derived via immunoSEQ multiplex PCR, lists solely in-frame clones and lacks some. The sample includes some 87,000 clones, around 90% seen only once; the top ten take 0.3% to 0.45%. The sequencing sample was made of T cells isolated from PBMCs. These receptors were collected from a human donor in good health. CDR3s include the opening cysteine and the closing phenylalanine or tryptophan. The order of the fields is clone size, D gene, V gene, J gene, CDR3 DNA, CDR3 protein. A D gene is named only where the DNA matches it firmly. The listing skips clone size in some rows; elsewhere it reads once, few, many or a size class.

NA	NA	TRBV6-5	TRBJ1-1	TGTGCCAGCACCAGGGACACTGAAGCTTTCTTT	CASTRDTEAFF
few	NA	TRBV11-3	TRBJ1-1	TGTGCCAGCAGCTCAAGAAAGACACCGAACACTGAAGCTTTCTTT	CASSSRKTPNTEAFF
NA	TRBD1	TRBV28	TRBJ2-7	TGTGCCAGCAGTCCCCGGGACAGTGCCCGCGAGCAGTACTTC	CASSPRDSAREQYF
once	TRBD2	TRBV5-4	TRBJ2-7	TGTGCCAGCAGCGGGGGACTAGCGGGTCTCTACGAGCAGTACTTC	CASSGGLAGLYEQYF
NA	NA	TRBV6-1	TRBJ2-7	TGTGCCAGCAGTGTAGGGGACTCCTACGAGCAGTACTTC	CASSVGDSYEQYF
once	NA	TRBV5-4	TRBJ2-3	TGTGCCAGCAGCGGTACGACGGGAGTAGGGGCAGATACGCAGTATTTT	CASSGTTGVGADTQYF
NA	TRBD2	TRBV28	TRBJ2-7	TGTGCCAGCAGTTTTCTATCGGTAGCGGGACACTACGAGCAGTACTTC	CASSFLSVAGHYEQYF
NA	NA	TRBV9	TRBJ2-2	TGTGCCAGCAGCGACTCCCGGGGGGAGCTGTTTTTT	CASSDSRGELFF
NA	NA	TRBV30	TRBJ1-2	TGTGCCTGGGCAGCGACCCAGGGGAGCTATGGCTACACCTTC	CAWAATQGSYGYTF
NA	TRBD2	TRBV29-1	TRBJ2-1	TGCAGCGTTAAGGCTAGCGGGAGGGCATCAGTCAATGAGCAGTTCTTC	CSVKASGRASVNEQFF
NA	TRBD1	TRBV19	TRBJ1-1	TGTGCCAGTACATGGGTAGGGGGCGACGAAGCTTTCTTT	CASTWVGGDEAFF
NA	TRBD2	TRBV10-1	TRBJ2-5	TGCGCCAGCAGTGTTGCTAGCGGACAAGAGACCCAGTACTTC	CASSVASGQETQYF
NA	NA	TRBV5-1	TRBJ2-1	TGCGCCAGCAGCTTGACGGAGTCCTACAATGAGCAGTTCTTC	CASSLTESYNEQFF
once	TRBD2	TRBV14	TRBJ2-7	TGTGCCAGCAGTCAATTCACTAGCGGGGGGAGTTACGAGCAGTACTTC	CASSQFTSGGSYEQYF
NA	TRBD2	TRBV28	TRBJ2-5	TGTGCCAGCAGCAGACTAGCGGTTCAAGAGACCCAGTACTTC	CASSRLAVQETQYF
NA	NA	TRBV6-1	TRBJ1-3	TGTGCCAGCAGGGACAGCTCTGGAAACACCATATATTTT	CASRDSSGNTIYF
NA	NA	TRBV2	TRBJ2-3	TGTGCCAGCAGTCGAGATAGCGGATCCGGGGCAGATACGCAGTATTTT	CASSRDSGSGADTQYF
NA	NA	TRBV29-1	TRBJ1-4	TGCAGCGTTGAATTGTCCCAGGGGTCGACTAATGAAAAACTGTTTTTT	CSVELSQGSTNEKLFF
NA	TRBD1	TRBV7-9	TRBJ1-3	TGTGCCAGCAGCTTGGACAGGACTGGAAACACCATATATTTT	CASSLDRTGNTIYF
NA	NA	TRBV30	TRBJ2-1	TGTGCCTGGATAGAGAAGGGGTTGGATGAGCAGTTCTTC	CAWIEKGLDEQFF
NA	NA	TRBV6-5	TRBJ1-3	TGTGCCAGCAGTTACTCGATAGGACAGACAAACACCATATATTTT	CASSYSIGQTNTIYF
NA	NA	TRBV28	TRBJ2-7	TGTGCCAGCAGTTCCTACAGTTCTGTACTCTACGAGCAGTACTTC	CASSSYSSVLYEQYF
NA	NA	TRBV6-6	TRBJ2-7	TGTGCCAGCAGTTCGGGAGAGGCCTACGAGCAGTACTTC	CASSSGEAYEQYF
NA	NA	TRBV19	TRBJ1-2	TGTGCCAGTAGTATAGGGCAGGGAATGAATGGCTACACCTTC	CASSIGQGMNGYTF
NA	NA	TRBV5-1	TRBJ2-1	TGCGCCAGCAGCTTGGGAGGGTCCTCCTACAATGAGCAGTTCTTC	CASSLGGSSYNEQFF
once	TRBD2	TRBV5-4	TRBJ2-3	TGTGCCAGCAGCTCCTTAGCGGGAGGGTGGGCAGATACGCAGTATTTT	CASSSLAGGWADTQYF
NA	NA	TRBV7-3	TRBJ2-3	TGTGCCAGCAGCTTAACTGGCAACAGGGCGCAGTATTTT	CASSLTGNRAQYF
NA	TRBD1	TRBV27	TRBJ1-1	TGTGCCAGCAGTATCACAGGGGCAGGCACTGAAGCTTTCTTT	CASSITGAGTEAFF
NA	NA	TRBV20-1	TRBJ1-1	TGCAGTGCTTGGGGACAACCTGAAGCTTTCTTT	CSAWGQPEAFF
NA	NA	TRBV19	TRBJ1-4	TGTGCCAGTAGTTCCCCCAGGAGGGGATCCGAAAAACTGTTTTTT	CASSSPRRGSEKLFF
NA	TRBD1	TRBV29-1	TRBJ2-7	TGCAGCGTTGAAGTGGAAAGGGACAGGGCATCCTACGAGCAGTACTTC	CSVEVERDRASYEQYF
once	NA	TRBV7-2	TRBJ1-2	TGTGCCAGCAGCTACAGCCTCTATGGCTACACCTTC	CASSYSLYGYTF
NA	TRBD1	TRBV7-2	TRBJ1-3	TGTGCCAGCAGCTTAAACGGACAGGACTTTTCTGGAAACACCATATATTTT	CASSLNGQDFSGNTIYF
NA	NA	TRBV6-4	TRBJ2-7	TGTGCCGAAAGGTCGGGAAGCCCAAGAGACTACGAGCAGTACTTC	CAERSGSPRDYEQYF
NA	NA	TRBV18	TRBJ2-7	TGTGCCAGCTCACTAACCACCACCGGGGAGGACGAGCAGTACTTC	CASSLTTTGEDEQYF
NA	TRBD2	TRBV28	TRBJ2-7	TGTGCCAGCAGTTTCCTCATGACTAGCGGGTCCTACGAGCAGTACTTC	CASSFLMTSGSYEQYF
NA	NA	TRBV2	TRBJ2-7	TGTGCCAGCAGGGTAGGGGGTATTTCAACCTACGAGCAGTACTTC	CASRVGGISTYEQYF
NA	TRBD1	TRBV7-3	TRBJ2-1	TGTGCCGTCGTTCTATCCGGGACAGTGTACAATGAGCAGTTCTTC	CAVVLSGTVYNEQFF
once	TRBD2	TRBV7-2	TRBJ2-2	TGTGCCAGCAGCTTAAGTCTAGCGGGATTAAACACCGGGGAGCTGTTTTTT	CASSLSLAGLNTGELFF
once	TRBD1	TRBV7-9	TRBJ2-3	TGTGCCAGCAGCCCCACGACAGGGGGCGGCACAGATACGCAGTATTTT	CASSPTTGGGTDTQYF
few	TRBD2	TRBV5-1	TRBJ2-1	TGCGCCAGCAGTTTACTAGCGGGAGGAAATGAGCAGTTCTTC	CASSLLAGGNEQFF
NA	NA	TRBV5-1	TRBJ2-7	TGCGCCAGCAGCTTGGAGAGGGTCTACGAGCAGTACTTC	CASSLERVYEQYF
once	TRBD2	TRBV30	TRBJ2-5	TGTGCCTGGACGGCTAGCGGGGAGACCCAGTACTTC	CAWTASGETQYF
NA	NA	TRBV30	TRBJ2-7	TGTGCCTGGAGTAGACAGGTCTACGAGCAGTACTTC	CAWSRQVYEQYF
NA	TRBD1	TRBV4-3	TRBJ2-7	TGCGCCAGCAGCTACCGGGACAGGGCCTACGAGCAGTACTTC	CASSYRDRAYEQYF
NA	TRBD1	TRBV30	TRBJ1-2	TGTGCCTGTCAGGGGGCGAGGATCTATGGCTACACCTTC	CACQGARIYGYTF
once	TRBD1	TRBV28	TRBJ1-5	TGTGCCAGCAGCTCTCCGGGACAGGGTCTCCAGCCCCAGCATTTT	CASSSPGQGLQPQHF
once	TRBD1	TRBV6-1	TRBJ2-7	TGTGCCAGCAGCTACCGGGACAGTTCCTACGAGCAGTACTTC	CASSYRDSSYEQYF
once	NA	TRBV5-6	TRBJ2-7	TGTGCCAGCAGCTTGTACGACACCGAGCAGTACTTC	CASSLYDTEQYF
NA	NA	TRBV5-1	TRBJ1-4	TGCGCCAGCAGCCCTAGTGGAGTAACTAATGAAAAACTGTTTTTT	CASSPSGVTNEKLFF
NA	NA	TRBV7-9	TRBJ2-5	TGTGCCAGCAGCTCCACTAGCCGGGAGACCCAGTACTTC	CASSSTSRETQYF
NA	NA	TRBV7-9	TRBJ2-7	TGTGCCAGCAGCTTGACGGGGTACGAGCAGTACTTC	CASSLTGYEQYF
once	NA	TRBV11-3	TRBJ2-7	TGTGCCAGCAGCTTACCTGAGGGACTCATCTCCTACGAGCAGTACTTC	CASSLPEGLISYEQYF
once	NA	TRBV15	TRBJ1-1	TGTGCCACCAGCAGAGCTCGGTCCGTCAATGAAGCTTTCTTT	CATSRARSVNEAFF
NA	TRBD2	TRBV7-9	TRBJ2-7	TGTGCCAGCAGCATTCGGACTAGTCATTCCCACGAGCAGTACTTC	CASSIRTSHSHEQYF
NA	TRBD2	TRBV19	TRBJ2-3	TGTGCCAGTAGTATCCCGGGACTACCGGGGCCAGATACGCAGTATTTT	CASSIPGLPGPDTQYF
NA	TRBD1	TRBV19	TRBJ2-7	TGTGCCAGTTGGGACAGGTGGTCATACGAGCAGTACTTC	CASWDRWSYEQYF
NA	TRBD2	TRBV19	TRBJ2-1	TGTGCCAGTACGGTGACTAGCGGGAGAGGGTCCTACAATGAGCAGTTCTTC	CASTVTSGRGSYNEQFF